These 32 T cell receptor beta chains were all obtained from the same sample, sequenced in a study of cytomegalovirus exposure and HLA in healthy donors. 60 Vbeta and 13 Jbeta primers were used in PCR. Libraries were prepared by immunoSEQ multiplex PCR; TCRdb keeps only in-frame clonotypes and omits some of them. The sample includes more than 80,000 clones, 64% of them seen just once. Sequencing was done on a sample of PBMCs. The receptors were gathered from a man aged 55 to 70 in good health and CMV-seronegative.

The chain employs TRBV10-2 and TRBJ2-5, with TRBD1 matching 8 bases. V was clipped by 6 bases and J by 3 bases; unmatched bases: 0. The CDR3 spans 12 residues. The germline gives CDR1 WSHSY, CDR2 SAAADI. This chain's CDR3 is CASRDREETQYF. In nucleotides, the CDR3 is TGCGCCAGCAGGGACAGGGAAGAGACCCAGTACTTC.

This clone was recorded a few times. The chain employs TRBV27 and TRBJ2-6; 7 positions agree with TRBD1. V was clipped by 10 bases and J by 0 bases; unmatched bases: 9. The CDR3 totals 16 residues. Germline assignment: CDR1 MNHEY and CDR2 SMNVEV (reference sequence). CDR3 protein: CATKGGPDSGANVLTF. The DNA of the CDR3 is TGTGCCACCAAAGGGGGCCCAGACTCTGGGGCCAACGTCCTGACTTTC.

V usage is TRBV10-1 and J usage is TRBJ2-1, with D unclear. V was shortened by 4 bases and J by 5 bases, with 12 bases between the two germline ends. CDR1 is WNHNN, CDR2 SYGVQD, per germline (reference sequence). The CDR3 is made up of 14 amino acids. CDR3 in amino acids: CASSVAKFDNEQFF. For the CDR3, the DNA is TGCGCCAGCAGTGTTGCGAAATTTGACAATGAGCAGTTCTTC.

In this sample, this clone turned up once. The chain combines TRBV11-2 with TRBJ2-1, with D unclear. The CDR3 covers 14 residues. Germline lookup yields CDR1 SGHAT and CDR2 FQNNGV. V was pared by 5 bases and J by 5 bases, with 13 bases between. The CDR3 here is CASSTRLANNEQFF. The CDR3 region has the DNA TGTGCCAGCAGCACCCGACTCGCGAACAATGAGCAGTTCTTC.

This sequence joins TRBV9 and TRBJ1-1; D ambiguous. Germline lookup yields CDR1 SGDLS and CDR2 YYNGEE. The CDR3 has 13 amino acids. Trimming took 1 base from V and 5 from J, leaving 9 bases between them. As DNA, the CDR3 is TGTGCCAGCAGCGTATCCCGGGGAACTGAAGCTTTCTTT. Residues: CASSVSRGTEAFF.

This chain joins TRBV14 and TRBJ1-3; D uncertain. Per germline, CDR1 SGHDN and CDR2 FVKESK. Deletions cut 5 bases from V and 0 bases from J, with 11 bases between. The CDR3 spans 15 residues. The CDR3 reads CASSSRVPSGNTIYF. The CDR3 coding sequence is TGTGCCAGCAGCTCGCGGGTACCCTCTGGAAACACCATATATTTT.

This chain links TRBV19 with TRBJ1-2; no definite D call. Trimming took 4 bases from V and 8 from J, leaving 20 bases between them. In germline, CDR1 is LNHDA, CDR2 SQIVND (reference sequence). The length of the CDR3 is 15 residues. In nucleotides, the CDR3 is TGTGCCAGTAGTAGACCACAGAGGGATCTGAAAGGCTACACCTTC. This sequence encodes CASSRPQRDLKGYTF.

CDR3 loop: CASSRQAIYGYTF. CDR3 bases: TGTGCCAGCAGTAGACAGGCGATCTATGGCTACACCTTC. The chain recombines TRBV2 with TRBJ1-2, with a tentative D call TRBD1 (6 bases). Germline lookup yields CDR1 SNHLY and CDR2 FYNNEI. The CDR3 has 13 residues. V gave up 5 bases and J gave up 4 bases, with 11 bases separating them.

This clone was counted once. In DNA, the CDR3 is TGTGCCAGCAGTAGGGGAGGCGGCCTCTGGAACGAGCAGTACTTC. Its protein product is CASSRGGGLWNEQYF. The V call is TRBV6-6, the J call TRBJ2-7, with a weak D call TRBD2 (6 bases). Germline CDR1 is MNHNY and CDR2 is SVGAGI (reference sequence). This CDR3 has 15 amino acids. Trimming cost V 5 bases and J 5 bases, with 19 bases left between them.

This clone was observed once. DNA for the CDR3: TGTGCCAGCAGTGAATCAGGGGGGGCCAACGTCCTGACTTTC. It codes for CASSESGGANVLTF. The rearrangement links TRBV25-1 to TRBJ2-6, with D maybe TRBD1 (5 bases). Germline loops: CDR1 MGHDK, CDR2 SYGVNS. The ends were cut back, 1 base at V and 4 bases at J, with 5 bases in the middle. The CDR3 sequence is 14 residues long.

This chain uses TRBV18 with TRBJ1-5; TRBD1 aligns across 7 bases. This CDR3 has 13 amino acids. Germline values: CDR1 KGHSH, CDR2 LQKENI. V shed 6 bases and J 5 bases; nucleotides not matched to a gene: 4. CDR3 nucleotides: TGTGCCAGCTCTGGCCAGGGGGATCAGCCCCAGCATTTT. Protein product: CASSGQGDQPQHF.

This chain links TRBV28 with TRBJ2-5; 11 nucleotides agree with TRBD2. The V gene's germline CDR1 is MDHEN and CDR2 SYDVKM. This CDR3 has 15 residues. V trimming: 5 bases; J trimming: 5 bases; junction bases outside the gene matches: 7. CDR3 nucleotide sequence: TGTGCCAGCAGTACCCCGACTAGCGGGGATGAGACCCAGTACTTC. It encodes CASSTPTSGDETQYF.

This rearrangement joins TRBV10-2 to TRBJ2-1, with 15 bases matching TRBD2. Germline V gives CDR1 WSHSY, CDR2 SAAADI. The CDR3 has 17 amino acids. V gave up 4 bases and J gave up 9 bases; unmatched junction bases: 10. Here the CDR3 reads CASSGTSGGVRFGEQFF. The CDR3 region has the DNA TGCGCCAGCAGTGGGACTAGCGGGGGGGTAAGGTTTGGTGAGCAGTTCTTC.

V is TRBV7-2 and J is TRBJ2-3; the D is unclear. V lost 3 bases to trimming and J lost 6 bases, with 13 bases between them. In germline, CDR1 is SGHTA, CDR2 FQGNSA. The CDR3 is made up of 14 amino acids. CDR3 sequence (DNA): TGTGCCAGCAGCTTTTCTAACCCTCCTGATACGCAGTATTTT. The encoded protein is CASSFSNPPDTQYF. The complete variable domain, with remaining parts taken from reference TRBV7-2 and TRBJ2-3, reads GAGVSQSPSNKVTEKGKDVELRCDPISGHTALYWYRQSLGQGLEFLIYFQGNSAPDKSGLPSDRFSAERTGGSVSTLTIQRTQQEDSAVYLCASSFSNPPDTQYFGPGTRLTVL.

The V and J genes are TRBV7-9 and TRBJ1-1; no firm D call. The ends were cut back, 3 bases at V and 0 bases at J, with 5 bases in the middle. Germline CDR1 and CDR2: SEHNR and FQNEAQ (reference sequence). The CDR3 is 13 amino acids. The CDR3 protein is CASSFGMNTEAFF. In nucleotides, the CDR3 is TGTGCCAGCAGCTTTGGCATGAACACTGAAGCTTTCTTT.

V usage is TRBV20-1 and J usage is TRBJ2-3; D gene unclear. The CDR3 is 11 amino acids. Germline values: CDR1 DFQATT, CDR2 SNEGSKA (reference sequence). V dropped 2 bases and J dropped 4 bases, with 4 bases sitting between them. CDR3 protein: CSARQADTQYF. The CDR3 nucleotides read TGCAGTGCTAGACAGGCAGATACGCAGTATTTT.

The chain is built from TRBV10-1 and TRBJ2-2; tentatively, D is TRBD2 (6 bases). This CDR3 has 15 amino acids. Germline assignment: CDR1 WNHNN and CDR2 SYGVQD (reference sequence). With 4 bases removed from V and 0 bases from J, the gap between germline ends came to 9 bases. The CDR3 bases are TGCGCCAGCAGTGTACTAGCTGCGAACACCGGGGAGCTGTTTTTT. This codes for CASSVLAANTGELFF.

This chain joins TRBV19 and TRBJ1-6, with D tentatively TRBD1 (6 bases). This CDR3 is built from 15 residues. V lost 3 bases and J 7 bases, leaving 13 bases between the germline ends. Germline CDR1 and CDR2: LNHDA and SQIVND (reference sequence). CDR3 loop: CASSMIVRGNSPLHF. CDR3 nucleotide sequence: TGTGCCAGTAGTATGATCGTAAGGGGGAATTCACCCCTCCACTTT.

The gene calls are TRBV5-6 and TRBJ2-7, with 13 nucleotides matching TRBD2. There are 17 residues in the CDR3. Looked up from germline, CDR1 is SGHDT and CDR2 is YYEEEE. Trimming removed 4 bases from V and 1 base from J; junction bases left unmatched: 8. CDR3 region: CASSRGTSGDYSYEQYF. The CDR3 nucleotides read TGTGCCAGCAGCAGGGGGACTAGCGGGGACTATTCCTACGAGCAGTACTTC.

The chain links TRBV6-1 to TRBJ2-3; TRBD2 matches at 7 bases. Per the germline V gene, CDR1 is MNHNS and CDR2 is SASEGT. The CDR3 has 15 residues. The V and J ends lost 6 bases and 1 base, in that order; junction bases with no gene match: 7. CDR3 sequence: CASSLLAAGTDTQYF. The CDR3 nucleotides are TGTGCCAGCAGCCTGCTAGCGGCAGGCACAGATACGCAGTATTTT.

This clone was counted a single time. The V call is TRBV5-4, the J call TRBJ2-1, with 9 bases fitting TRBD2. From germline, CDR1 is SGHNT and CDR2 YYREEE (reference sequence). CDR3 size: 16 residues. The trim removed 0 bases at V and 9 bases at J, leaving 10 bases unmatched. CDR3 loop: CASSLVFSGSSGEQFF. The CDR3 DNA reads as TGTGCCAGCAGCTTGGTTTTTAGCGGGAGTTCCGGTGAGCAGTTCTTC.

V gene TRBV7-8 combines with J gene TRBJ2-1; possible D gene TRBD1, 6 bases. CDR1 and CDR2 from the germline V gene are SGHVS and FQNEAQ. The CDR3 is 18 amino acids. V was clipped by 5 bases and J by 4 bases, with 24 bases between them. CDR3 loop: CASSPQILWTETYNEQFF. The CDR3 region has the DNA TGTGCCAGCAGCCCCCAGATCCTATGGACAGAAACATACAATGAGCAGTTCTTC.

This clone was detected once. The V gene is TRBV4-1, the J gene TRBJ2-7; 8 bases are shared with TRBD2. Germline V gene data show CDR1 as MGHRA and CDR2 as YSYEKL. The ends lost 1 base at V and 2 bases at J; junction bases unmatched: 19. The CDR3 is made up of 20 amino acids. CDR3 coding DNA: TGCGCCAGCAGCCAAGGAGGGCGACAGGCGCAGCGGGAGCCAGCCTACGAGCAGTACTTC. It specifies CASSQGGRQAQREPAYEQYF.

The V call is TRBV28, the J call TRBJ2-1, with TRBD1 identical over 10 bases. After removal of 2 bases from V and 1 base from J, the junction contained 5 bases not matched to a gene. The CDR3 length is 17 residues. Germline V gene sequence: CDR1 MDHEN, CDR2 SYDVKM. The CDR3 bases are TGTGCCAGCAGTTTACCTTTGGGACAGGGGTCCTACAATGAGCAGTTCTTC. It encodes CASSLPLGQGSYNEQFF.

This chain links TRBV28 with TRBJ1-2, with 9 bases matching TRBD1. The CDR3 is 14 amino acids. Unmatched junction bases numbered 1, after V lost 1 base and J lost 4 bases. The germline CDR1 and CDR2 sequences are MDHEN and SYDVKM. CDR3 in amino acids: CASSLSTGGYGYTF. In DNA, the CDR3 is TGTGCCAGCAGTTTATCGACAGGGGGCTATGGCTACACCTTC.

The genes are TRBV5-1 and TRBJ2-3; perhaps TRBD2 as D (6 bases). V lost 3 bases to trimming and J lost 0 bases, with 11 bases between them. Germline V gene lookup returns CDR1 SGHRS and CDR2 YFSETQ. The length of the CDR3 is 15 residues. Written as DNA, the CDR3 is TGCGCCAGCAGCTGGACCGGGACTAGCACAGATACGCAGTATTTT. It codes for CASSWTGTSTDTQYF.

This clone came up a few times. The DNA for the CDR3 is TGTGCCAGCAGTGAAATACCGGGGTCGGGTTCTGGCTACACCTTC. This sequence encodes CASSEIPGSGSGYTF. V and J are TRBV2 and TRBJ1-2, with D uncertain. The CDR3 contains 15 residues. V was pared by 2 bases and J by 7 bases, with 17 bases between. Per germline, CDR1 SNHLY and CDR2 FYNNEI.

This clone showed up just a few times. The CDR3, as DNA: TGTGCCAGCAGCTTACGGACTAGTTCTCTTACTGATACGCAGTATTTT. This codes for CASSLRTSSLTDTQYF. The rearrangement joins TRBV9 to TRBJ2-3; 7 nucleotides agree with TRBD2. J gave up 6 bases and V 4 bases, and 14 bases lay outside the gene matches. Germline values: CDR1 SGDLS, CDR2 YYNGEE. There are 16 residues in the CDR3.

This clone showed up just once. This rearrangement joins TRBV6-1 to TRBJ2-1; maybe TRBD2 (5 bases). Germline V gene data show CDR1 as MNHNS and CDR2 as SASEGT. V lost 3 bases, J lost 6 bases, and 12 bases lay in between. CDR3 length: 14 residues. Here the CDR3 DNA reads TGTGCCAGCAGTGATCGAACTAGAGGCAATGAGCAGTTCTTC. It yields the protein CASSDRTRGNEQFF.

This sequence joins TRBV5-1 and TRBJ2-5; tentatively, D is TRBD2 (6 bases). V lost 0 bases, J lost 0 bases, and 9 bases lay in between. CDR3 length: 15 amino acids. Germline V gene lookup returns CDR1 SGHRS and CDR2 YFSETQ. CDR3 loop: CASSLGAGNQETQYF. CDR3 nucleotides: TGCGCCAGCAGCTTGGGTGCGGGAAACCAAGAGACCCAGTACTTC.

The gene calls are TRBV5-1 and TRBJ1-6; the match to TRBD1 covers 8 bases. CDR3 length equals 15 residues. The germline CDR1 and CDR2 sequences are SGHRS and YFSETQ. V was pared by 0 bases and J by 5 bases, with 1 base of the junction left unmatched. This CDR3 is CASSLGDRNNSPLHF. The CDR3 region has the DNA TGCGCCAGCAGCTTGGGGGACAGGAATAATTCACCCCTCCACTTT. The variable domain in full, completed from reference TRBV5-1 and TRBJ1-6, reads KAGVTQTPRYLIKTRGQQVTLSCSPISGHRSVSWYQQTPGQGLQFLFEYFSETQRNKGNFPGRFSGRQFSNSRSEMNVSTLELGDSALYLCASSLGDRNNSPLHFGNGTRLTVT.

A word on this clone: Other DNA sequences from this sample encode an identical CDR3 as well. V gene TRBV29-1 combines with J gene TRBJ2-1; 8 bases align to TRBD2. The CDR3 consists of 14 residues. Per the germline V gene, CDR1 is SQVTM and CDR2 is ANQGSEA. Trimming at V came to 2 bases and at J to 8 bases, leaving 8 bases not matched to a gene. CDR3: CSVEPRGGLDEQFF. CDR3 sequence (DNA): TGCAGCGTTGAACCACGGGGGGGCCTCGATGAGCAGTTCTTC.